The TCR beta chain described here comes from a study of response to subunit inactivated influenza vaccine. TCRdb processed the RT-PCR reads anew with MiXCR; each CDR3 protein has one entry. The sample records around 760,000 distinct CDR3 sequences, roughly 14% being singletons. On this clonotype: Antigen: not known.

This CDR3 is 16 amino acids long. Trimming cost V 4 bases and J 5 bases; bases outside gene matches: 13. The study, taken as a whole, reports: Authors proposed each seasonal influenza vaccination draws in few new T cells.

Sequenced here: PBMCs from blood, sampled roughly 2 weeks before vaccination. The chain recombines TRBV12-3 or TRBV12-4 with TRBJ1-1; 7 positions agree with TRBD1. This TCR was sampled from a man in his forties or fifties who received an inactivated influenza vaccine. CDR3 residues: CASSSPPDRVRTEAFF. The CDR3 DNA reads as TGTGCCAGCAGTTCCCCACCCGACAGGGTTAGAACTGAAGCTTTCTTT.